The 25 T cell receptor beta chains below all came from one sample that was sequenced in a study of blood T cells in healthy people across ages. The authors ran a second PCR of about 7 to 11 cycles using a sample-barcoded 5' primer and a J-beta primer mix. Each CDR3 protein gets one entry after TCRdb re-called the 5' RACE reads with MiXCR. The sample shows over 1,500,000 distinct CDR3 sequences, about 39% of them seen only once. The sample taken for sequencing was blood. The receptors come from a human donor in good health.

The sample holds one count of this clonotype. At one end, the junction sequence differs from germline, possibly due to a read error. The genes are TRBV3-1 and TRBJ2-7, with TRBD2 as a possible D gene (6 bases). CDR3 size: 12 residues. CDR1 and CDR2 from the germline V gene are LGHDT and YNNKEL (reference sequence). The CDR3 DNA sequence: TGTGCCGGCAGCCAAGATAGGGAGGCCCAGTACTTC. It yields the protein CAGSQDREAQYF.

The rearrangement joins TRBV28 to TRBJ1-2; D is unresolved. The germline gives CDR1 MDHEN, CDR2 SYDVKM. Trimming took off 6 bases at V and 5 bases at J, with 10 bases between the two ends. The CDR3 consists of 12 residues. In DNA form, the CDR3 reads TGTGCCAGCAGATCGACGGAGTATGGCTACACCTTC. It encodes CASRSTEYGYTF.

This clonotype appeared a few times. The V call is TRBV7-6, the J call TRBJ1-2; 10 nucleotides line up with TRBD1. This CDR3 comprises 15 residues. Per the germline V gene, CDR1 is SGHVS and CDR2 is FNYEAQ. Trimming removed 5 bases from V and 5 bases from J; junction bases left unmatched: 8. Here the CDR3 DNA reads TGTGCCAGCAGCCAGACCGGGACAGGGGTGTATGGCTACACCTTC. This encodes CASSQTGTGVYGYTF.

V is TRBV7-3 and J is TRBJ2-1; TRBD2 matches 9 bases. Germline V gives CDR1 SGHTA, CDR2 FQGTGA. CDR3 size: 14 residues. V dropped 5 bases and J dropped 9; count of bases not matched to a gene: 8. CDR3 nucleotides: TGTGCCAGCAGCCCCGGGCGGGGGGGCAGTGAGCAGTTCTTC. It codes for CASSPGRGGSEQFF.

The rearrangement joins TRBV20-1 to TRBJ2-5; D remains ambiguous. Between the trimmed V and J ends, which lost 0 bases and 3 bases, there was a span of 11 bases. This CDR3 contains 14 residues. Germline CDR1 and CDR2: DFQATT and SNEGSKA (reference sequence). CDR3 protein: CSARDVPQKETQYF. CDR3 bases: TGCAGTGCTAGAGATGTGCCTCAAAAAGAGACCCAGTACTTC.

This sequence joins TRBV7-9 and TRBJ1-2, with TRBD1 matching 8 bases. Trimming cost V 4 bases and J 2 bases; bases outside gene matches: 3. CDR3 size: 14 residues. Germline CDR1 reads SEHNR; CDR2 reads FQNEAQ (reference sequence). CDR3 sequence reads: CASSWTGSNYGYTF. CDR3 DNA: TGTGCCAGCAGCTGGACAGGGTCCAACTATGGCTACACCTTC.

This clonotype was counted ten times or more. This sequence joins TRBV29-1 and TRBJ1-2, with unresolved D. Trimming shortened V by 4 bases and J by 4 bases, and 16 bases separated the two germline ends. CDR1 and CDR2 (germline): SQVTM, ANQGSEA. The length of the CDR3 is 14 residues. The CDR3 bases are TGCAGCGTTGTGGTCCAGCCTCCCGCCTATGGCTACACCTTC. Protein product: CSVVVQPPAYGYTF. The whole variable domain, remainder taken from reference TRBV29-1 and TRBJ1-2, is SAVISQKPSRDICQRGTSLTIQCQVDSQVTMMFWYRQQPGQSLTLIATANQGSEATYESGFVIDKFPISRPNLTFSTLTVSNMSPEDSSIYLCSVVVQPPAYGYTFGSGTRLTVV.

CDR3 region: CASSYLGNSGGEQFF. The DNA of the CDR3 is TGTGCCAGCAGTTACTTAGGTAATAGCGGGGGTGAGCAGTTCTTC. The V gene is TRBV6-6, the J gene TRBJ2-1; 9 bases agree with TRBD2. V gave up 1 base and J gave up 9 bases; unmatched junction bases: 7. This CDR3 is 15 amino acids long. Germline V CDR1 and CDR2: MNHNY, SVGAGI (reference sequence).

This clonotype has more than one count but fewer than ten. The gene calls are TRBV7-6 and TRBJ2-7; D uncertain. Germline V gives CDR1 SGHVS, CDR2 FNYEAQ. V dropped 4 bases and J dropped 0 bases, with 10 bases sitting between them. CDR3 length: 14 amino acids. The CDR3 reads CASSSNPSSYEQYF. For the CDR3, the DNA is TGTGCCAGCAGCTCCAACCCTAGCTCCTACGAGCAGTACTTC.

The chain recombines TRBV4-3 with TRBJ2-7, with D uncertain. V was clipped by 4 bases and J by 2 bases, with 21 bases between them. The CDR3 is 17 residues long. The V gene's germline CDR1 is LGHNA and CDR2 YSLEER. The CDR3 DNA sequence: TGCGCCAGCAGCCCTCTACCGGTAGGGTCTGAGACCTACGAGCAGTACTTC. Its translation: CASSPLPVGSETYEQYF.

This clonotype has only a few counts. This rearrangement joins TRBV20-1 to TRBJ2-5; 8 bases are shared with TRBD2. Germline loops: CDR1 DFQATT, CDR2 SNEGSKA (reference sequence). The CDR3 has 13 residues. With 3 bases clipped from V and 5 bases from J, the junction kept 5 bases outside the gene matches. The CDR3 loop reads CSASRLALETQYF. As DNA, the CDR3 is TGCAGTGCTAGTCGACTAGCGTTGGAGACCCAGTACTTC.

The rearrangement uses TRBV12-3 or TRBV12-4 and TRBJ1-6; TRBD1 aligns across 9 bases. The CDR3 contains 15 residues. V trimming: 6 bases; J trimming: 9 bases; junction bases outside the gene matches: 9. The CDR3 DNA reads as TGTGCCAGCAGGTCCCGTACAGGGGGCTTTTCACCCCTCCACTTT. This codes for CASRSRTGGFSPLHF.

The gene calls are TRBV6-1 and TRBJ1-4; D not resolved. The V gene's germline CDR1 is MNHNS and CDR2 SASEGT. V lost 0 bases to trimming and J lost 7 bases, with 9 bases between them. The CDR3 runs to 14 residues. For the CDR3, the DNA is TGTGCCAGCAGTGAAGCAGGGTTAAGTGAAAAACTGTTTTTT. Amino acids: CASSEAGLSEKLFF.

The genes are TRBV9 and TRBJ2-1; a weak D match, TRBD1 (5 bases). Trimming left V 0 bases short and J 5 bases short, with 12 bases between. CDR1 SGDLS and CDR2 YYNGEE come from the germline V gene. CDR3 length: 15 amino acids. Here the CDR3 reads CASSVGQSLNNEQFF. The CDR3 region has the DNA TGTGCCAGCAGCGTAGGACAGAGCCTTAACAATGAGCAGTTCTTC.

In its sample, this clonotype was seen a few times. The chain uses TRBV7-9 and TRBJ2-1; D not certain. Germline V gene lookup returns CDR1 SEHNR and CDR2 FQNEAQ (reference sequence). This CDR3 comprises 13 residues. The germline V and J ends were trimmed by 0 bases and 7 bases, with 7 bases remaining between them. The CDR3 nucleotides are TGTGCCAGCAGCTTAGCGAGGCGGAATGAGCAGTTCTTC. It encodes CASSLARRNEQFF.

Only a few counts were recorded for this clonotype. The chain has TRBV7-3 and TRBJ2-1, with D perhaps TRBD1 (5 bases). This CDR3 is built from 15 residues. CDR1 is SGHTA and CDR2 is FQGTGA in the germline V gene. Trimming pared 4 bases from V and 3 bases from J, leaving 13 bases between. The CDR3 DNA is TGTGCCAGCAGCTCCCACCCAGGGCTCTACAATGAGCAGTTCTTC. Its translation is CASSSHPGLYNEQFF. Full variable domain (outside the CDR3, taken from reference TRBV7-3 and TRBJ2-1): GAGVSQTPSNKVTEKGKYVELRCDPISGHTALYWYRQSLGQGPEFLIYFQGTGAADDSGLPNDRFFAVRPEGSVSTLKIQRTERGDSAVYLCASSSHPGLYNEQFFGPGTRLTVL.

This clonotype was observed a few times. The V call is TRBV2, the J call TRBJ2-2; 9 bases fit TRBD1. Germline V gene lookup returns CDR1 SNHLY and CDR2 FYNNEI. This CDR3 region has 16 residues. Losses at the gene ends were 3 bases for V and 2 bases for J; bases not matched to a gene: 4. The CDR3 here is CASSEVGQGNTGELFF. Written as DNA, the CDR3 is TGTGCCAGCAGTGAGGTGGGACAGGGTAACACCGGGGAGCTGTTTTTT.

The CDR3 nucleotides are TGTGCGATGTCCACCGGGACAGGGCGCAATGAGCAGTTCTTC. It is translated as CAMSTGTGRNEQFF. This chain joins TRBV10-3 and TRBJ2-1; 9 bases agree with TRBD1. Germline lookup yields CDR1 ENHRY and CDR2 SYGVKD. This CDR3 comprises 14 residues.

The table lists this clonotype with many counts. The CDR3 loop is CASTPDSHEQFF. CDR3 coding DNA: TGTGCCAGCACCCCTGACAGTCATGAGCAGTTCTTC. This sequence joins TRBV12-3 or TRBV12-4 and TRBJ2-1; tentative D call: TRBD1 (5 bases). This CDR3 is built from 12 residues. Trimming took off 7 bases at V and 8 bases at J, with 12 bases between the two ends.

This chain joins TRBV4-2 and TRBJ2-3, with D perhaps assigned TRBD1 or TRBD2 (7 bases each). This CDR3 has 15 amino acids. V was cut by 1 base and J by 6 bases, with 14 bases left in between. CDR1 and CDR2 from the germline V gene are LGHNA and YNFKEQ. The CDR3 region is CASSQVRQGGDTQYF. CDR3 bases: TGTGCCAGCAGCCAAGTCCGGCAGGGGGGGGATACGCAGTATTTT.

This clonotype turned up a few times. The chain carries TRBV4-3 and TRBJ2-1, with TRBD2 identical over 12 bases. The CDR3 loop spans 18 amino acids. Trimming cost V 1 base and J 6 bases; bases outside gene matches: 10. Germline V CDR1 and CDR2: LGHNA, YSLEER. The CDR3: CASSQAGLAGGPGNEQFF. The DNA of the CDR3 is TGCGCCAGCAGCCAAGCGGGGCTAGCGGGGGGGCCCGGCAATGAGCAGTTCTTC.

Ten or more counts support this clonotype. At one boundary the junction diverges from the germline segment, which might be a read error. The rearrangement joins TRBV7-8 to TRBJ2-1, with D possibly being TRBD2 (7 bases). Germline loops: CDR1 SGHVS, CDR2 FQNEAQ. The CDR3 is made up of 15 amino acids. The CDR3 DNA sequence: TGTGCCAGCAGTTTAGAGGGGGGGCTTTACAATGAGCAGTTCTTC. Protein product: CASSLEGGLYNEQFF.

This clonotype showed up many times. The chain is built from TRBV20-1 and TRBJ2-7, with a weak D call TRBD1 (6 bases). Between the trimmed V and J ends, which lost 6 bases and 3 bases, there was a span of 15 bases. Germline assignment: CDR1 DFQATT and CDR2 SNEGSKA (reference sequence). The CDR3 runs 13 residues. The CDR3 spells CSALPGHLYEQYF. For the CDR3, the DNA is TGCAGTGCCTTACCGGGACACCTCTACGAGCAGTACTTC.

This clonotype was observed a few times. V is TRBV7-9 and J is TRBJ2-5, with unresolved D. The end of the DNA is better explained by TRBJ2-7, so the J call may be wrong. This CDR3 is 13 amino acids long. The V gene's germline CDR1 is SEHNR and CDR2 FQNEAQ (reference sequence). The CDR3 DNA is TGTGCCAGCAGCTTCGTGAACGGTTACGAGCAGTACTTC. This codes for CASSFVNGYEQYF.

This clonotype was counted only a few times. V gene TRBV24-1 combines with J gene TRBJ2-1, with D possibly TRBD2 on 5 matching bases. Trimming removed 0 bases from V and 7 bases from J, with 12 bases in between. CDR1 and CDR2 (germline): KGHDR, SFDVKD. This CDR3 is 15 amino acids long. The CDR3 reads CATSDLIGLGNEQFF. The CDR3, as DNA: TGTGCCACCAGTGATTTGATAGGACTCGGGAATGAGCAGTTCTTC.